This T cell receptor beta chain was sequenced in a study of T cell repertoires in cytomegalovirus infection. Study summary: As its CMV epitopes, the study selected recently identified HLA-C-restricted and well-studied HLA-B-restricted targets. Shared public TCR beta signatures pointed to both CMV infection and a matching HLA type. Study results and limitations: Within the response measured ex vivo, HLA-C-restricted CMV-specific TCR beta clonotypes were dominant. Carriers of CMV and the relevant HLA type were discriminated by public TCR beta frequency.

This CDR3 has 15 amino acids. V lost 4 bases, J lost 0 bases, and 12 bases lay in between. Germline CDR1 is SGHTA and CDR2 is FQGNSA. TCRdb re-called the reads through MiXCR, storing one row per CDR3 protein. The sample includes 900,000 to 950,000 distinct CDR3 sequences, roughly 30% of them seen just once. This clonotype was seen a few times. Its antigen is not known. The sequence derives from a human donor in good health (CMV status not recorded). Some clones in this sample may be carry-over from other donors' samples. The source material was cultured CD8+ T cells from PBMCs, sampled from culture after CMV antigen stimulation. This chain links TRBV7-2 with TRBJ1-1, with D perhaps TRBD1 (6 bases). As DNA, the CDR3 is TGTGCCAGCAGCTCCCCAACAGGGATGAACACTGAAGCTTTCTTT. Amino acid sequence: CASSSPTGMNTEAFF.